These 28 T cell receptor beta chains came from one sample sequenced in a study of graft-versus-host responses after intestinal transplantation. Only in-frame clones appear in the TCRdb table, and some are missing; sequencing was by immunoSEQ multiplex PCR. Here the sample spans around 130,000 clones, roughly 92% being singletons. Their recognized antigens are unknown. The material was unstimulated CD4+ T cells sorted from spleen or lymph node cells, obtained before intestinal transplant. Source of these receptors: a human donor who received an intestinal transplant.

This CDR3 reads CAGGRGNTEAFF. In DNA, the CDR3 is TGTGCCGGCGGCCGGGGAAACACTGAAGCTTTCTTT. This chain uses TRBV30 with TRBJ1-1; no clear D gene. CDR3 size: 12 residues. Germline loops: CDR1 GTSNPN, CDR2 SVGIG (reference sequence). V was pared by 8 bases and J by 2 bases, with 12 bases between. Variable domain in full (rest from reference TRBV30 and TRBJ1-1): SQTIHQWPATLVQPVGSPLSLECTVEGTSNPNLYWYRQAAGRGLQLLFYSVGIGQISSEVPQNLSASRPQDRQFILSSKKLLLSDSGFYLCAGGRGNTEAFFGQGTRLTVV.

The chain uses TRBV19 and TRBJ1-4, with D maybe TRBD1 (6 bases). Germline V gene sequence: CDR1 LNHDA, CDR2 SQIVND (reference sequence). The CDR3 spans 15 residues. Trimming stripped 1 base from V and 8 bases from J, with 14 bases between. The CDR3 sequence is CASSIGYRAREKLFF. CDR3 DNA sequence: TGTGCCAGTAGTATAGGGTACAGGGCGAGAGAAAAACTGTTTTTT.

V usage is TRBV7-6 and J usage is TRBJ1-5; 8 bases map to TRBD1. The CDR3 spans 14 residues. Trimming removed 2 bases from V and 10 bases from J; junction bases left unmatched: 7. Per germline, CDR1 SGHVS and CDR2 FNYEAQ. The CDR3 region is CASSLYATGAPQHF. In DNA, the CDR3 is TGTGCCAGCAGCTTATACGCGACAGGGGCCCCCCAGCATTTT.

This rearrangement joins TRBV29-1 to TRBJ2-1, with TRBD1 matching 7 bases. The J segment lost 7 bases and the V segment lost 6 bases, leaving 12 bases of the junction unmatched. The germline V gene has CDR1 SQVTM and CDR2 ANQGSEA. This CDR3 has 14 amino acids. CDR3 coding DNA: TGCAGCGTAGCCACACCTCGACAGGGAAATGAGCAGTTCTTC. Its translation is CSVATPRQGNEQFF.

The gene calls are TRBV15 and TRBJ1-5; D uncertain. Germline V lookup: CDR1 LNHNV, CDR2 YYDKDF (reference sequence). The V end lost 0 bases, the J end lost 7 bases, and 4 bases lay between the germline ends. The CDR3 loop spans 12 amino acids. This chain's CDR3 is CATSRDIQPQHF. CDR3 DNA: TGTGCCACCAGCAGAGATATACAGCCCCAGCATTTT.

CDR3 region: CASIHESTDTQYF. The CDR3 nucleotides read TGTGCCAGTATTCATGAAAGCACAGATACGCAGTATTTT. This chain joins TRBV19 and TRBJ2-3; D ambiguous. The ends were cut back, 7 bases at V and 0 bases at J, with 8 bases in the middle. Germline V gene data show CDR1 as LNHDA and CDR2 as SQIVND (reference sequence). This CDR3 is built from 13 residues. The whole variable domain, filled in from reference TRBV19 and TRBJ2-3, reads DGGITQSPKYLFRKEGQNVTLSCEQNLNHDAMYWYRQDPGQGLRLIYYSQIVNDFQKGDIAEGYSVSREKKESFPLTVTSAQKNPTAFYLCASIHESTDTQYFGPGTRLTVL.

This clone was seen more than once but under ten times. The genes are TRBV21-1 and TRBJ2-7; the table's D gene call, TRBD1, was not cross checked with the DNA. TRBV21-1 is annotated as a pseudogene. CDR3 size: 13 residues. The CDR3 spells CASLSQGFYEQYF. CDR3 DNA: TGTGCCAGCCTGTCACAGGGCTTCTACGAGCAGTACTTC.

The V and J genes are TRBV11-2 and TRBJ2-4; 7 bases agree with TRBD1. CDR1 and CDR2 from the germline V gene are SGHAT and FQNNGV. The CDR3 is 17 amino acids. Trimming at V came to 5 bases and at J to 0 bases, leaving 10 bases not matched to a gene. The CDR3 sequence: CASSLGGTTLAKNIQYF. The CDR3 nucleotides read TGTGCCAGCAGCCTAGGGGGCACTACCCTAGCCAAAAACATTCAGTACTTC.

The gene calls are TRBV11-2 and TRBJ2-3; D is tentatively TRBD1 or TRBD2 (6 bases each). This CDR3 has 16 residues. Germline V lookup: CDR1 SGHAT, CDR2 FQNNGV. V lost 8 bases, J lost 2 bases, and 20 bases lay in between. The chain's CDR3 is CASGGLDITHTDTQYF. The DNA for the CDR3 is TGTGCCAGCGGGGGGCTTGATATAACCCACACAGATACGCAGTATTTT.

The V and J genes are TRBV5-1 and TRBJ2-3, with TRBD2 matching over 10 bases. In germline, CDR1 is SGHRS, CDR2 YFSETQ. The CDR3 length is 13 residues. The junction had 6 bases not matched to a gene; V was cut back by 5 bases and J by 9 bases. The CDR3 DNA follows: TGCGCCAGCAGAACTAGCGGGGTGGGGACGCAGTATTTT. Translating gives CASRTSGVGTQYF. The full variable domain, with the rest looked up from reference TRBV5-1 and TRBJ2-3, is KAGVTQTPRYLIKTRGQQVTLSCSPISGHRSVSWYQQTPGQGLQFLFEYFSETQRNKGNFPGRFSGRQFSNSRSEMNVSTLELGDSALYLCASRTSGVGTQYFGPGTRLTVL.

The chain recombines TRBV14 with TRBJ2-2, with D hard to call. Between the trimmed V and J ends, which lost 0 bases and 6 bases, there was a span of 8 bases. The germline CDR1 and CDR2 sequences are SGHDN and FVKESK. This CDR3 region has 14 residues. The CDR3 loop reads CASSQEPMAGELFF. The CDR3 DNA reads as TGTGCCAGCAGCCAAGAACCCATGGCCGGGGAGCTGTTTTTT.

This clone has more than one count but fewer than ten. The V gene is TRBV7-3, the J gene TRBJ2-2; possible D gene TRBD2, 5 bases. Germline V CDR1 and CDR2: SGHTA, FQGTGA. V was clipped by 2 bases and J by 6 bases, with 7 bases between them. This CDR3 spans 13 amino acids. The CDR3 loop reads CASSLLASGELFF. For the CDR3, the DNA is TGTGCCAGCAGCTTACTAGCCTCCGGGGAGCTGTTTTTT.

The gene calls are TRBV6-5 and TRBJ2-7; D gene unclear. The V and J ends lost 2 bases and 2 bases respectively, with 7 bases between them. The CDR3 consists of 13 residues. Per germline, CDR1 MNHEY and CDR2 SVGAGI. The CDR3 sequence is CASSYRETYEQYF. The DNA of the CDR3 is TGTGCCAGCAGTTACAGGGAAACCTACGAGCAGTACTTC.

The rearrangement links TRBV5-5 to TRBJ2-7; TRBD1 agrees at 8 bases. The germline V gene encodes CDR1 SGHKS and CDR2 YYEKEE (reference sequence). Trimming removed 3 bases from V and 3 bases from J; junction bases left unmatched: 5. The CDR3 runs to 14 residues. The CDR3 reads CASSSGQVVYEQYF. The CDR3 region has the DNA TGTGCCAGCAGCTCGGGACAGGTCGTCTACGAGCAGTACTTC.

This chain joins TRBV6-5 and TRBJ1-2; 7 nucleotides agree with TRBD1. The CDR3 is made up of 15 amino acids. Germline CDR1 reads MNHEY; CDR2 reads SVGAGI. V was pared by 2 bases and J by 4 bases, with 7 bases of the junction left unmatched. This CDR3 is CASSYTRQGSYGYTF. The CDR3 bases are TGTGCCAGCAGTTACACACGACAGGGAAGCTATGGCTACACCTTC.

The chain uses TRBV11-2 and TRBJ2-3, with TRBD2 matching over 12 bases. With V trimmed by 5 bases and J by 7 bases, 16 bases remained unmatched. Germline CDR1 and CDR2: SGHAT and FQNNGV. The CDR3 consists of 18 residues. As DNA, the CDR3 is TGTGCCAGCAGCCCGAGGTCTCTAGCGGGGGGGCCGAGTAATACGCAGTATTTT. It is translated as CASSPRSLAGGPSNTQYF.

The chain links TRBV5-1 to TRBJ2-1; weak D call: TRBD1 (5 bases). The CDR3 spans 13 residues. Per germline, CDR1 SGHRS and CDR2 YFSETQ. V gave up 7 bases and J gave up 10 bases, with 18 bases separating them. The CDR3 DNA follows: TGCGCCAGCGCAGCATCCCCGAGGACAGAGCAGTTCTTC. Protein product: CASAASPRTEQFF.

The CDR3 nucleotides are TGTGCCAGCAGGAGGACTAGCGGGCAAGAGACCCAGTACTTC. Amino acid sequence: CASRRTSGQETQYF. The chain uses TRBV6-1 and TRBJ2-5, with 11 nucleotides matching TRBD2. CDR1 and CDR2 (germline): MNHNS, SASEGT. V shed 6 bases and J 2 bases; nucleotides not matched to a gene: 2. This CDR3 spans 14 amino acids.

This chain joins TRBV5-4 and TRBJ2-5; D is ambiguous. The CDR3 contains 13 residues. Germline V CDR1 and CDR2: SGHNT, YYREEE (reference sequence). Trimming stripped 7 bases from V and 0 bases from J, with 10 bases between. DNA of the CDR3: TGTGCCAGCGGGGTTGCCAACCAAGAGACCCAGTACTTC. Its protein product is CASGVANQETQYF.

This chain connects TRBV9 to TRBJ1-3; D may be TRBD1 (5 bases). The germline V gene has CDR1 SGDLS and CDR2 YYNGEE. V was pared by 3 bases and J by 8 bases, with 15 bases between. This CDR3 contains 14 residues. CDR3 DNA: TGTGCCAGCAGCGGGGGGTCAGGGACCTACACCATATATTTT. As protein: CASSGGSGTYTIYF.

The chain recombines TRBV5-1 with TRBJ2-7, with 7 bases matching TRBD1. J was trimmed by 5 bases and V by 5 bases; bases with no gene match: 7. The CDR3 totals 13 residues. Germline V CDR1 and CDR2: SGHRS, YFSETQ. The CDR3 loop is CASRRQGGDEQYF. CDR3 in DNA: TGCGCCAGCAGACGACAGGGTGGGGACGAGCAGTACTTC.

This chain connects TRBV19 to TRBJ2-2; D is perhaps TRBD2 (6 bases). V was cut by 11 bases and J by 4 bases, with 14 bases left in between. The CDR3 is 13 amino acids. The germline CDR1 and CDR2 sequences are LNHDA and SQIVND (reference sequence). DNA for the CDR3: TGTGCCGCCCGCTGGGGGGTCACCGGGGAGCTGTTTTTT. The encoded protein is CAARWGVTGELFF.

Worth noting for this clone: One junction end does not reproduce the germline sequence, and a read error may be involved. This chain connects TRBV6-1 to TRBJ2-1; D is ambiguous. From germline, CDR1 is MNHNS and CDR2 SASEGT. This CDR3 region has 12 residues. The CDR3 loop reads CASRLSPGPLVF. Written as DNA, the CDR3 is TGTGCCAGCAGGCTGTCCCCGGGTCCCCTCGTCTTC.

The genes are TRBV6-5 and TRBJ2-3; D is perhaps TRBD2 (5 bases). The V end was cut by 7 bases, the J end by 6 bases, with 11 bases between. CDR3 length: 12 amino acids. From germline, CDR1 is MNHEY and CDR2 SVGAGI. The CDR3 here is CASTSSGDTQYF. In DNA, the CDR3 is TGTGCCAGCACCTCCTCGGGGGATACGCAGTATTTT.

The genes are TRBV29-1 and TRBJ2-5; possible D gene TRBD1, 5 bases. Trimming removed 1 base from V and 2 bases from J, with 11 bases in between. Germline CDR1 is SQVTM and CDR2 is ANQGSEA. CDR3 size: 14 residues. DNA for the CDR3: TGCAGCGTTGAAGGGCCAGGGCTACAAGAGACCCAGTACTTC. It codes for CSVEGPGLQETQYF.

DNA of the CDR3: TGTGCTAGTGGTGGCCTAGGGGAAGAGGCCAAAAACATTCAGTACTTC. Amino acids: CASGGLGEEAKNIQYF. The chain joins TRBV12-5 to TRBJ2-4; maybe TRBD1 (5 bases). The CDR3 spans 16 residues. Germline V gives CDR1 LGHNT, CDR2 FRNRAP. V dropped 5 bases and J dropped 1 base, with 15 bases sitting between them.

This clone was seen just once. The chain links TRBV5-1 to TRBJ2-6; D not resolved. CDR1 SGHRS and CDR2 YFSETQ come from the germline V gene. The CDR3 is 15 amino acids. The ends were cut back, 5 bases at V and 1 base at J, with 10 bases in the middle. CDR3 protein: CASRQTSSGANVLTF. CDR3 in DNA: TGCGCCAGCAGGCAAACATCTTCTGGGGCCAACGTCCTGACTTTC.

V usage is TRBV19 and J usage is TRBJ1-5, with unresolved D. Germline V gene data show CDR1 as LNHDA and CDR2 as SQIVND (reference sequence). Trimming cost V 3 bases and J 5 bases, with 14 bases left between them. There are 15 residues in the CDR3. CDR3 residues: CASSMGIRLDQPQHF. In nucleotides, the CDR3 is TGTGCCAGTAGTATGGGGATCAGGCTTGATCAGCCCCAGCATTTT.